One sample yielded the 12 T cell receptor beta chains listed below, sequenced in a study of blood T cell repertoires in COVID-19. Some clones are missing from TCRdb's copy, which holds only in-frame ones; the method was immunoSEQ multiplex PCR. This table has roughly 310,000 clones, around 90% appearing once. Sequenced: peripheral blood. The receptors stem from a woman in her 30s with COVID-19, enrolled during active disease.

J is TRBJ2-1 and V is TRBV20-1; 8 bases map to TRBD1. Losses at the gene ends were 3 bases for V and 4 bases for J; bases not matched to a gene: 2. Germline V gene sequence: CDR1 DFQATT, CDR2 SNEGSKA (reference sequence). The CDR3 is 13 residues long. This CDR3 reads CSASGTGYNEQFF. The DNA for the CDR3 is TGCAGTGCTAGTGGGACAGGTTACAATGAGCAGTTCTTC.

V gene TRBV15 combines with J gene TRBJ1-1; D may be TRBD1 (6 bases). V lost 1 base and J lost 3, with 12 bases in between. This CDR3 spans 15 amino acids. Germline values: CDR1 LNHNV, CDR2 YYDKDF (reference sequence). The CDR3 spells CATSRGNREYTEAFF. In DNA form, the CDR3 reads TGTGCCACCAGCAGAGGCAACAGGGAGTACACTGAAGCTTTCTTT. The complete variable domain, with remaining parts taken from reference TRBV15 and TRBJ1-1, reads DAMVIQNPRYQVTQFGKPVTLSCSQTLNHNVMYWYQQKSSQAPKLLFHYYDKDFNNEADTPDNFQSRRPNTSFCFLDIRSPGLGDTAMYLCATSRGNREYTEAFFGQGTRLTVV.

This chain uses TRBV19 with TRBJ1-1; D unclear. CDR1 and CDR2 from the germline V gene are LNHDA and SQIVND (reference sequence). V lost 3 bases and J 5 bases, leaving 10 bases between the germline ends. This CDR3 has 13 amino acids. The CDR3 DNA is TGTGCCAGTAGTATGCAGAGGAGGACTGAAGCTTTCTTT. Encoded protein: CASSMQRRTEAFF. The variable domain in full, completed from reference TRBV19 and TRBJ1-1, reads DGGITQSPKYLFRKEGQNVTLSCEQNLNHDAMYWYRQDPGQGLRLIYYSQIVNDFQKGDIAEGYSVSREKKESFPLTVTSAQKNPTAFYLCASSMQRRTEAFFGQGTRLTVV.

The chain couples TRBV5-4 to TRBJ2-7, with 10 bases identical to TRBD2. Per germline, CDR1 SGHNT and CDR2 YYREEE (reference sequence). Trimming cost V 0 bases and J 0 bases; bases outside gene matches: 9. The CDR3 sequence is 18 residues long. The CDR3 nucleotides are TGTGCCAGCAGCTTGGGTTTAGCGGGAGGTACGAGCTCCTACGAGCAGTACTTC. This sequence encodes CASSLGLAGGTSSYEQYF.

This chain connects TRBV6-6 to TRBJ1-2; the D gene is possibly TRBD1 (6 bases). The V gene's germline CDR1 is MNHNY and CDR2 SVGAGI (reference sequence). V dropped 2 bases and J dropped 8 bases, with 9 bases sitting between them. This CDR3 is built from 12 residues. Here the CDR3 reads CASSYADRGYTF. The CDR3 DNA reads TGTGCCAGCAGTTACGCAGACAGGGGCTACACCTTC.

This clone was detected a few times. The J gene is TRBJ2-7, the V gene TRBV2; 11 positions agree with TRBD1. This CDR3 has 15 residues. Germline loops: CDR1 SNHLY, CDR2 FYNNEI. Trimming took 5 bases from V and 2 from J; bases not matched to a gene: 5. CDR3 nucleotide sequence: TGTGCCAGCAGTCCCCGGGACAGGGGGGCCTACGAGCAGTACTTC. Translation gives CASSPRDRGAYEQYF.

This clone occurred once. The J gene is TRBJ1-5, the V gene TRBV5-1; tentative D call: TRBD1 (5 bases). The CDR3 spans 15 residues. Germline loops: CDR1 SGHRS, CDR2 YFSETQ. The V end lost 2 bases, the J end lost 1 base, and 10 bases lay between the germline ends. The DNA of the CDR3 is TGCGCCAGCAGCTTCGGAGGGGAAAGCAATCAGCCCCAGCATTTT. Translating it yields CASSFGGESNQPQHF.

The CDR3 sequence: CASSFGTGDTEAFF. The DNA of the CDR3 is TGTGCCAGCAGCTTTGGGACAGGGGACACTGAAGCTTTCTTT. The chain combines TRBV7-9 with TRBJ1-1, with TRBD1 matching 10 bases. Germline trimming cut 3 bases from V and 3 bases from J; bases unmatched to any gene: 1. The CDR3 has 14 amino acids. In germline, CDR1 is SEHNR, CDR2 FQNEAQ (reference sequence).

Worth noting for this clone: At one end, the junction sequence differs from germline, possibly due to a read error. V gene TRBV6-2 or TRBV6-3 combines with J gene TRBJ2-6; 8 bases line up with TRBD1. Germline V gene lookup returns CDR1 MNHEY and CDR2 SVGEGT. The CDR3 is made up of 15 amino acids. The CDR3 DNA reads TGTGCCAGCAGTTGGACAGGGTCTGGGGTCAACGTCCTGACTTTC. It is translated as CASSWTGSGVNVLTF.

This chain links TRBV30 with TRBJ1-1; TRBD1 might be the D (6 bases). V was trimmed by 2 bases and J by 5 bases, leaving 15 bases between them. Germline V CDR1 and CDR2: GTSNPN, SVGIG (reference sequence). The length of the CDR3 is 14 residues. The CDR3 sequence: CAWSTTSGETEAFF. The CDR3 region has the DNA TGTGCCTGGAGTACGACGTCAGGGGAAACTGAAGCTTTCTTT.

The rearrangement joins TRBV2 to TRBJ2-1; 9 bases map to TRBD2. The CDR3 runs 14 residues. From germline, CDR1 is SNHLY and CDR2 FYNNEI. The V and J ends lost 7 bases and 0 bases, in that order; junction bases with no gene match: 1. CDR3 nucleotide sequence: TGTGCCAGCAAACTAGCGGGCTCCTACAATGAGCAGTTCTTC. Residues: CASKLAGSYNEQFF. The variable domain in full, completed from reference TRBV2 and TRBJ2-1, reads EPEVTQTPSHQVTQMGQEVILRCVPISNHLYFYWYRQILGQKVEFLVSFYNNEISEKSEIFDDQFSVERPDGSNFTLKIRSTKLEDSAMYFCASKLAGSYNEQFFGPGTRLTVL.

The chain recombines TRBV6-5 with TRBJ2-7, with 8 bases aligning to TRBD2. Trimming removed 9 bases from V and 0 bases from J; junction bases left unmatched: 4. Germline CDR1 is MNHEY and CDR2 is SVGAGI. The CDR3 consists of 13 residues. CDR3 sequence reads: CASSGGFSYEQYF. The DNA for the CDR3 is TGTGCCAGTTCGGGGGGGTTCTCCTACGAGCAGTACTTC.